The source of this T cell receptor (beta chain) is a study of T cell responses to AZD1222 COVID-19 vaccine. Method: immunoSEQ multiplex PCR; TCRdb's copy keeps in-frame clones and lacks some. This table has about 86,000 clones, around nine tenths appearing once. The CDR3 covers 16 residues. Germline V CDR1 and CDR2: LGHDT, YNNKEL (reference sequence). V lost 1 base and J lost 8; bases outside the gene matches: 12. Sequences were derived from peripheral blood, sampled on day 0 of MenACWY control vaccination. The TCR originated in an adult in good health. The V call is TRBV3-1 (or the pseudogene TRBV3-2), the J call TRBJ1-2; 8 nucleotides agree with TRBD1. For the CDR3, the DNA is TGTGCCAGCAGCCAAGTAAGCAGGGGGCTACCGGGCGGCTACACCTTC. It codes for CASSQVSRGLPGGYTF.